The 5 T cell receptor beta chains listed next were all sequenced from one sample in a study of shared clonotypes between healthy human individuals. Data came from immunoSEQ multiplex PCR; TCRdb stores just in-frame clones and leaves some out. In the table there are approximately 2.1 million clones, approximately 93% of which are singletons. The material sequenced was naive CD4+ T cells from PBMCs. Regarding subset: CD45RA+ positively selected. These receptors came from a man between 18 and 35 years old in good health. Some clones in this sample may be carry-over from other donors' samples.

The chain carries TRBV5-1 and TRBJ2-5, with TRBD2 matching 12 bases. J lost 5 bases, V lost 0 bases, and 5 bases had no gene match. This CDR3 comprises 16 residues. Germline values: CDR1 SGHRS, CDR2 YFSETQ. The CDR3 here is CASSLATSGSSETQYF. In DNA, the CDR3 is TGCGCCAGCAGCTTGGCGACTAGCGGGAGTTCGGAGACCCAGTACTTC.

CDR3 bases: TGCGCCAGCAGCCCTCATAGTGGGGACACTGAAGCTTTCTTT. Protein sequence: CASSPHSGDTEAFF. V gene TRBV5-1 combines with J gene TRBJ1-1; D remains ambiguous. The CDR3 is made up of 14 amino acids. V shed 4 bases and J shed 3 bases, with 13 bases lying between them. Germline V gene lookup returns CDR1 SGHRS and CDR2 YFSETQ.

The chain joins TRBV5-1 to TRBJ2-3, with 11 positions matching TRBD2. Germline lookup yields CDR1 SGHRS and CDR2 YFSETQ. V lost 2 bases to trimming and J lost 4 bases; unmatched junction nucleotides: 15. The CDR3 has 19 amino acids. The CDR3 DNA is TGCGCCAGCAGCTTACCTCCGGGACTAGCGGACAGGGGTGCAGATACGCAGTATTTT. It is translated as CASSLPPGLADRGADTQYF.

This clone was seen a few times. The chain combines TRBV13 with TRBJ1-2, with D unclear. This CDR3 spans 15 amino acids. V was cut by 1 base and J by 5 bases, with 14 bases left in between. Germline V CDR1 and CDR2: PRHDT, FYEKMQ (reference sequence). The CDR3 region is CASSLVRGRPYGYTF. Here the CDR3 DNA reads TGTGCCAGCAGCTTAGTGCGCGGTAGGCCTTATGGCTACACCTTC.

The rearrangement links TRBV10-3 to TRBJ1-4, with D possibly being TRBD1 (5 bases). CDR1 is ENHRY, CDR2 SYGVKD, per germline. The CDR3 has 16 amino acids. V dropped 0 bases and J dropped 4 bases, with 12 bases sitting between them. CDR3 sequence: CAISESGALVNEKLFF. CDR3 DNA sequence: TGTGCCATCAGTGAGTCTGGGGCCCTGGTTAATGAAAAACTGTTTTTT.